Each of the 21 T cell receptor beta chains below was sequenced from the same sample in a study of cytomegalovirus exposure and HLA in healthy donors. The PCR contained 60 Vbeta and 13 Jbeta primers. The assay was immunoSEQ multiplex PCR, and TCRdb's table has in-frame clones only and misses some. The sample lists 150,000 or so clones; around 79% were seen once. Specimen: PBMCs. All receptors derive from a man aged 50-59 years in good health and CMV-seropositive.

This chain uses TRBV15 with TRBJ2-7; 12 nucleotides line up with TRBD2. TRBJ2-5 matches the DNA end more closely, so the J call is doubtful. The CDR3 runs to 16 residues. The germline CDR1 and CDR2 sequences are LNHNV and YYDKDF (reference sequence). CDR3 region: CATSTSLAGGGETQYF. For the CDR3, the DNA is TGTGCCACCAGCACTTCACTAGCGGGGGGAGGGGAGACCCAGTACTTC.

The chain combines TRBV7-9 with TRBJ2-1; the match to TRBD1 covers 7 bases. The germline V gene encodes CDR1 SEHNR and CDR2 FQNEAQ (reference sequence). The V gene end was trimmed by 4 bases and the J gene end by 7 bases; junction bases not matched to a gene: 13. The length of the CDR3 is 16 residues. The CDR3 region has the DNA TGTGCCAGCAGCTGGGAACAGACAGGGTGGAGAAATGAGCAGTTCTTC. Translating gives CASSWEQTGWRNEQFF.

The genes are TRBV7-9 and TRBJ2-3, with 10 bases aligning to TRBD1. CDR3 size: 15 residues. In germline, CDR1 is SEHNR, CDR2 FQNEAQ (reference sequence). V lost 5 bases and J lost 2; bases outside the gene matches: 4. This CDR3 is CASSNRQGATDTQYF. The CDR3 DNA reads TGTGCCAGCAGCAACAGACAGGGGGCCACAGATACGCAGTATTTT. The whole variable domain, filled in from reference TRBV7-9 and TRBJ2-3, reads DTGVSQNPRHKITKRGQNVTFRCDPISEHNRLYWYRQTLGQGPEFLTYFQNEAQLEKSRLLSDRFSAERPKGSFSTLEIQRTEQGDSAMYLCASSNRQGATDTQYFGPGTRLTVL.

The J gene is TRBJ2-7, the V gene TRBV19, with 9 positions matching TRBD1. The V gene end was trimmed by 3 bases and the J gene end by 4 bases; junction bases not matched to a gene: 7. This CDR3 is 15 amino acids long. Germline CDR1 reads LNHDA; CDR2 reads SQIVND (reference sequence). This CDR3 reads CASSILGQGKYEQYF. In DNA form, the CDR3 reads TGTGCCAGTAGTATTTTGGGACAGGGAAAGTACGAGCAGTACTTC.

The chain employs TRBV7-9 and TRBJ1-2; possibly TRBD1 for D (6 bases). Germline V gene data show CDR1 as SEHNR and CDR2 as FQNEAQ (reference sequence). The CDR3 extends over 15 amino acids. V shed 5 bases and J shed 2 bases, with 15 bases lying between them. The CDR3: CASSKQGGKNYGYTF. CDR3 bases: TGTGCCAGCAGCAAACAGGGAGGGAAGAACTATGGCTACACCTTC.

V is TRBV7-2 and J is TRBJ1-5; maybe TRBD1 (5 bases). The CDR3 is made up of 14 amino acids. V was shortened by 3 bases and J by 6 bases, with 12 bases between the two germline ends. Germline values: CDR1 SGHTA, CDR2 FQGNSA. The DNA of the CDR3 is TGTGCCAGCAGCTTCTCAGGGTCCGCTCAGCCCCAGCATTTT. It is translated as CASSFSGSAQPQHF.

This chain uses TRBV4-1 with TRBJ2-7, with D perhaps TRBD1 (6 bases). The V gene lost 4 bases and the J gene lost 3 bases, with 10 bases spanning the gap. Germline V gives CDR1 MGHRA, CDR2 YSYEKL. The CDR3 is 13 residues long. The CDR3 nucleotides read TGCGCCAGCAGCCGTGGACAGAACTACGAGCAGTACTTC. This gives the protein CASSRGQNYEQYF.

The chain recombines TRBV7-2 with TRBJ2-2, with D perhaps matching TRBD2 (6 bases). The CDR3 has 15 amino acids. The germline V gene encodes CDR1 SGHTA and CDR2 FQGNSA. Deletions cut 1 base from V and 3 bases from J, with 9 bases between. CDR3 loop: CASSLDRRDTGELFF. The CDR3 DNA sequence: TGTGCCAGCAGCTTAGATCGGAGGGACACCGGGGAGCTGTTTTTT.

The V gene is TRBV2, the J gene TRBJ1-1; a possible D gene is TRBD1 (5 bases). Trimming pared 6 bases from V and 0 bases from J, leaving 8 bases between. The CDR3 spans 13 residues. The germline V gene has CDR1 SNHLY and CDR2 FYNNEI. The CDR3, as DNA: TGTGCCAGCAGGACAGACATGAACACTGAAGCTTTCTTT. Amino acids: CASRTDMNTEAFF.

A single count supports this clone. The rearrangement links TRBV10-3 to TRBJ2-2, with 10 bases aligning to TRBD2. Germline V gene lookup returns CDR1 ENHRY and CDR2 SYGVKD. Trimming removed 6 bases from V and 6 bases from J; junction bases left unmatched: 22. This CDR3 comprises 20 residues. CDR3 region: CAIRNKLGNMASGGPGELFF. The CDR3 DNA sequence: TGTGCCATCAGAAACAAACTGGGGAATATGGCTAGCGGGGGCCCCGGGGAGCTGTTTTTT.

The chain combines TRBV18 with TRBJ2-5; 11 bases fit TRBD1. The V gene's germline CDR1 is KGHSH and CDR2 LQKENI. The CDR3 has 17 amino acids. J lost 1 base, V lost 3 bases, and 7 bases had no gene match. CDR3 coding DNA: TGTGCCAGCTCACCGACGGGACAGGGGGTGCTCCAAGAGACCCAGTACTTC. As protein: CASSPTGQGVLQETQYF. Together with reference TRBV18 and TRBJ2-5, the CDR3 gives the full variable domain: NAGVMQNPRHLVRRRGQEARLRCSPMKGHSHVYWYRQLPEEGLKFMVYLQKENIIDESGMPKERFSAEFPKEGPSILRIQQVVRGDSAAYFCASSPTGQGVLQETQYFGPGTRLLVL.

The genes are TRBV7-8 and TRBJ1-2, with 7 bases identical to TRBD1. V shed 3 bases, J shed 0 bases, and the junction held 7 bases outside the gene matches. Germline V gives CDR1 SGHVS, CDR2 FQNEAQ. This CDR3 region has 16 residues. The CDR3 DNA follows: TGTGCCAGCAGCTTCCGGGACAGACATACTAACTATGGCTACACCTTC. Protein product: CASSFRDRHTNYGYTF.

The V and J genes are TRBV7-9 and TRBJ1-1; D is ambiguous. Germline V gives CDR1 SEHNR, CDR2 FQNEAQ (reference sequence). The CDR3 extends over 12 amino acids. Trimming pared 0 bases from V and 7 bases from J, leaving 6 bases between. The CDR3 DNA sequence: TGTGCCAGCAGCTTAGCGCCCGGTGAAGCTTTCTTT. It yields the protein CASSLAPGEAFF.

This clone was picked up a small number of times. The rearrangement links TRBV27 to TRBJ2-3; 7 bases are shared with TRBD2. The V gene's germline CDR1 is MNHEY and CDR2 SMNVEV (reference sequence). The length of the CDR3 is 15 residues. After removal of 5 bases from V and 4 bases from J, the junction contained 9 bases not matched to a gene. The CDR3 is CASSLSGPVPDTQYF. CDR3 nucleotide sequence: TGTGCCAGCAGTCTTAGCGGGCCTGTACCAGATACGCAGTATTTT.

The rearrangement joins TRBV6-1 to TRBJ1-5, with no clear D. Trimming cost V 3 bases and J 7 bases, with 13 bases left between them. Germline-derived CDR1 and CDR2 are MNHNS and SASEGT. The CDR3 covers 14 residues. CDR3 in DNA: TGTGCCAGCAGTGACCTACTGGGGAGCCAGCCCCAGCATTTT. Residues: CASSDLLGSQPQHF.

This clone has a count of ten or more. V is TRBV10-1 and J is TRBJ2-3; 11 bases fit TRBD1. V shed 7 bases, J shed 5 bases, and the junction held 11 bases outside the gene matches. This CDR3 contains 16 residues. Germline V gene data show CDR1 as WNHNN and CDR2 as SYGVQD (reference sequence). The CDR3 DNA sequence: TGCGCCAGCACCGGGGGAGGACAGGGGGCAGGAGATACGCAGTATTTT. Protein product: CASTGGGQGAGDTQYF.

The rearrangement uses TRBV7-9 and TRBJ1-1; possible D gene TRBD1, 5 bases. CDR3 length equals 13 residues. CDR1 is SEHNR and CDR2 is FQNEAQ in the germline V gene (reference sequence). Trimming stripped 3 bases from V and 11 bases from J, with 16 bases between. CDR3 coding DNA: TGTGCCAGCAGCTTTGCCGGGGGGTTCCGGGCTTTCTTT. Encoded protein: CASSFAGGFRAFF. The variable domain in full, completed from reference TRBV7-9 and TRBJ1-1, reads DTGVSQNPRHKITKRGQNVTFRCDPISEHNRLYWYRQTLGQGPEFLTYFQNEAQLEKSRLLSDRFSAERPKGSFSTLEIQRTEQGDSAMYLCASSFAGGFRAFFGQGTRLTVV.

The CDR3 is CASSLEGGQETQYF. CDR3 in DNA: TGCGCCAGCAGCTTGGAGGGGGGGCAAGAGACCCAGTACTTC. V gene TRBV5-1 combines with J gene TRBJ2-5; a weak D match, TRBD2 (7 bases). This CDR3 spans 14 amino acids. CDR1 is SGHRS, CDR2 YFSETQ, per germline. V gave up 0 bases and J gave up 2 bases, with 8 bases separating them.

The CDR3: CASSLVSGVSGNTIYF. For the CDR3, the DNA is TGCGCCAGCAGCTTGGTGTCAGGGGTCTCTGGAAACACCATATATTTT. V usage is TRBV5-1 and J usage is TRBJ1-3, with D tentatively TRBD1 (6 bases). Germline CDR1 reads SGHRS; CDR2 reads YFSETQ. V was shortened by 0 bases and J by 0 bases, with 10 bases between the two germline ends. This CDR3 contains 16 residues.

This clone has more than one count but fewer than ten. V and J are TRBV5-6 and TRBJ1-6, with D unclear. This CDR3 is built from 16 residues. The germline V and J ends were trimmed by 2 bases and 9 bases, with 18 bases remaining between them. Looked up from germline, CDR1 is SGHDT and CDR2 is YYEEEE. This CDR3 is CASSLPRAAGGSPLHF. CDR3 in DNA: TGTGCCAGCAGCTTACCCCGGGCAGCAGGAGGTTCACCCCTCCACTTT. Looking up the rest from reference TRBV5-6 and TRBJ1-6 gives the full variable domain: DAGVTQSPTHLIKTRGQQVTLRCSPKSGHDTVSWYQQALGQGPQFIFQYYEEEERQRGNFPDRFSGHQFPNYSSELNVNALLLGDSALYLCASSLPRAAGGSPLHFGNGTRLTVT.

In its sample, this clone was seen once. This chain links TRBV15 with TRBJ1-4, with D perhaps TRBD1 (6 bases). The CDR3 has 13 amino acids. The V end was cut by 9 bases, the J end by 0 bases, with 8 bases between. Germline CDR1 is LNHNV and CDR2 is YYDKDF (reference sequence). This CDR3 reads CATGQTTNEKLFF. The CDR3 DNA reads TGTGCCACAGGACAGACAACTAATGAAAAACTGTTTTTT.